This TCR beta chain derives from a study of blood T cell repertoires in COVID-19. Across the whole study: T cells, B-cell-depleted T cells, or PBMCs supplied cDNA or gDNA.

The assay was immunoSEQ multiplex PCR, and TCRdb's table has in-frame clones only and misses some. The data contain some 270,000 clones, roughly 89% of them singletons. This CDR3 has 16 amino acids. Trimming pared 1 base from V and 2 bases from J, leaving 12 bases between. Germline V CDR1 and CDR2: MNHEY, SVGEGT. Followed longitudinally, the Seattle patients had been enrolled during active infection. The sequencing input was peripheral blood. The source is a woman in her sixties with COVID-19, enrolled during active disease. The J gene is TRBJ2-1, the V gene TRBV6-2 or TRBV6-3, with D possibly matching TRBD2 (6 bases). The CDR3 is CASSYFSRGTYNEQFF. CDR3 bases: TGTGCCAGCAGTTACTTCTCCCGGGGGACCTACAATGAGCAGTTCTTC.